The entry that follows covers one T cell receptor beta chain sequence. The target antigen is unknown. This CDR3 region has 16 residues. The V gene's germline CDR1 is SGHDT and CDR2 YYEEEE. The V and J ends lost 3 bases and 4 bases, in that order; junction bases with no gene match: 10. The repertoire was sequenced with immunoSEQ multiplex PCR; TCRdb's copy has only in-frame clones and lacks some. The repertoire consists of tens of thousands of clones, with over 75% occurring once and the leading ten covering less than 4.5%. The sample originates from a study of OX40 agonist ivuxolimab in advanced cancers. As for the study in general: At roughly 83% male, the cohort had a mean age of about 60 years, ranging from roughly 20 to 79.

Whole-study findings and limits: At 0.1 to 3.0 mg/kg and by week 6, clonal expansion occurred in CD4+ and CD8+ blood T cells.

Specimen: CD4+ or CD8+ T cells sorted from blood, collected in a trial of the OX40 agonist ivuxolimab. V and J are TRBV5-6 and TRBJ2-3; 8 positions match TRBD2. The clonotype originates from an adult with an advanced solid tumor such as melanoma, head and neck, liver or kidney cancer. The CDR3 region has the DNA TGTGCCAGCAGCTCTGGACTAGCTCGTTCCCCAGATACGCAGTATTTT. Residues: CASSSGLARSPDTQYF.